The 7 T cell receptor beta chains below all came from one sample that was sequenced in a study of blood T cells in healthy people across ages. PCR was performed a second time for about 6 to 12 cycles using a sample-barcoded 5' primer and a J-beta primer mix. From the 5' RACE reads, TCRdb called clonotypes with MiXCR, one entry per CDR3 protein. Of about a million distinct CDR3 sequences in the sample, roughly two fifths were seen once. The sample taken for sequencing was blood. These receptors originate from a man younger than 35 in good health.

This clonotype came up a few times. This rearrangement joins TRBV4-3 to TRBJ2-7; 7 bases agree with TRBD1. The CDR3 extends over 14 amino acids. J was trimmed by 2 bases and V by 1 base; bases with no gene match: 2. Germline CDR1 LGHNA, CDR2 YSLEER. The CDR3 nucleotides read TGCGCCAGCAGCCAAGTTACAGGGGCCTACGAGCAGTACTTC. As protein: CASSQVTGAYEQYF.

The chain employs TRBV20-1 and TRBJ2-1, with TRBD2 identical over 8 bases. The germline V gene encodes CDR1 DFQATT and CDR2 SNEGSKA (reference sequence). V dropped 6 bases and J dropped 5; count of bases not matched to a gene: 9. The CDR3 is 14 amino acids. The CDR3 reads CSAGGGRRNNEQFF. Written as DNA, the CDR3 is TGCAGTGCCGGGGGGGGTCGGCGGAACAATGAGCAGTTCTTC.

This clonotype appeared a few times. V and J are TRBV11-3 and TRBJ2-6; perhaps TRBD2 as D (6 bases). V was trimmed by 5 bases and J by 3 bases, leaving 17 bases between them. The CDR3 consists of 17 residues. Germline values: CDR1 SGHNT, CDR2 YENEEA. CDR3 region: CASSPGTGASGANVLTF. CDR3 DNA: TGTGCCAGCAGCCCCGGGACTGGCGCGAGTGGGGCCAACGTCCTGACTTTC.

This clonotype was counted between two and nine times. This chain links TRBV20-1 with TRBJ2-6; D is unresolved. Trimming left V 6 bases short and J 1 base short, with 7 bases between. CDR3 size: 13 residues. The germline V gene has CDR1 DFQATT and CDR2 SNEGSKA (reference sequence). CDR3 amino acids: CSAEASGANVLTF. Here the CDR3 DNA reads TGCAGTGCCGAGGCTTCTGGGGCCAACGTCCTGACTTTC.

The V call is TRBV10-3, the J call TRBJ1-5; D is unclear. CDR3 length equals 16 residues. CDR1 and CDR2 (germline): ENHRY, SYGVKD. Trimming took off 0 bases at V and 0 bases at J, with 9 bases between the two ends. The CDR3: CAISESIGNSNQPQHF. Here the CDR3 DNA reads TGTGCCATCAGTGAGTCGATAGGTAATAGCAATCAGCCCCAGCATTTT.

The V call is TRBV2, the J call TRBJ2-5; D gene ambiguous. The DNA end lines up better with TRBJ2-7; the J call may be wrong. Looked up from germline, CDR1 is SNHLY and CDR2 is FYNNEI. The CDR3 length is 11 residues. Here the CDR3 reads CASLASYEQYF. The DNA for the CDR3 is TGTGCCAGCCTTGCGTCGTACGAGCAGTACTTC.

The chain recombines TRBV10-3 with TRBJ2-7, with a possible D match to TRBD1 (5 bases). Trimming shortened V by 1 base and J by 4 bases, and 8 bases separated the two germline ends. Germline V gives CDR1 ENHRY, CDR2 SYGVKD. The CDR3 sequence is 13 residues long. CDR3 bases: TGTGCCATCAGTGAGTTCAGGGAATACGAGCAGTACTTC. Protein product: CAISEFREYEQYF.